What follows are 22 T cell receptor beta chains derived from one specimen sequenced in a study of cytomegalovirus exposure and HLA in healthy donors. 13 Jbeta primers and 60 Vbeta primers were used for the PCR. The protocol was immunoSEQ multiplex PCR, while the TCRdb copy is restricted to in-frame clones and leaves out a portion. The sample lists 150,000 to 200,000 clones, around three quarters seen once, with 1.9% in the top ten. The source material was PBMCs. Every receptor here comes from a woman under 40 in good health and CMV-seronegative.

V and J are TRBV28 and TRBJ1-2; 7 bases map to TRBD1. The V gene end was trimmed by 6 bases and the J gene end by 7 bases; junction bases not matched to a gene: 11. Germline V CDR1 and CDR2: MDHEN, SYDVKM. The CDR3 contains 14 residues. CDR3 sequence reads: CASRGSGGTIGYTF. Written as DNA, the CDR3 is TGTGCCAGCAGGGGGTCAGGGGGAACAATTGGCTACACCTTC.

This chain links TRBV7-2 with TRBJ2-7; D not resolved. In germline, CDR1 is SGHTA, CDR2 FQGNSA. The CDR3 covers 14 residues. Trimming shortened V by 1 base and J by 5 bases, and 12 bases separated the two germline ends. CDR3 region: CASSLDGISHEQYF. CDR3 bases: TGTGCCAGCAGCTTAGACGGCATTAGCCACGAGCAGTACTTC.

CDR3 nucleotides: TGCAGCGTTGTATCGGCCAGGGGATCTAACTATGGCTACACCTTC. Protein sequence: CSVVSARGSNYGYTF. The V and J genes are TRBV29-1 and TRBJ1-2; perhaps TRBD1 as D (6 bases). Looked up from germline, CDR1 is SQVTM and CDR2 is ANQGSEA. Trimming removed 4 bases at V and 0 bases at J, with 15 bases between. This CDR3 comprises 15 residues.

The table lists this clone with a count of one. The genes are TRBV30 and TRBJ2-5; TRBD2 is a possible D gene (6 bases). Germline CDR1 is GTSNPN and CDR2 is SVGIG (reference sequence). Trimming left V 1 base short and J 1 base short, with 10 bases between. The CDR3 length is 14 residues. The chain's CDR3 is CAWSGGGTQETQYF. The CDR3 DNA sequence: TGTGCCTGGAGTGGTGGAGGGACCCAAGAGACCCAGTACTTC. Full variable domain (outside the CDR3, taken from reference TRBV30 and TRBJ2-5): SQTIHQWPATLVQPVGSPLSLECTVEGTSNPNLYWYRQAAGRGLQLLFYSVGIGQISSEVPQNLSASRPQDRQFILSSKKLLLSDSGFYLCAWSGGGTQETQYFGPGTRLLVL.

V and J are TRBV4-1 and TRBJ2-5; possibly TRBD1 for D (6 bases). CDR1 is MGHRA, CDR2 YSYEKL, per germline. The CDR3 is 15 residues long. V dropped 1 base and J dropped 3 bases, with 12 bases sitting between them. Written as DNA, the CDR3 is TGCGCCAGCAGCCAAGGCCCCCGGACAGAAGAGACCCAGTACTTC. Protein product: CASSQGPRTEETQYF.

J is TRBJ1-2 and V is TRBV10-3, with a weak D call TRBD1 (6 bases). The CDR3 has 14 amino acids. V lost 6 bases to trimming and J lost 7 bases, with 18 bases between them. Per the germline V gene, CDR1 is ENHRY and CDR2 is SYGVKD. CDR3 loop: CAISYRDSVSGYTF. In nucleotides, the CDR3 is TGTGCCATCAGCTACAGGGATTCCGTGAGTGGCTACACCTTC.

This chain links TRBV27 with TRBJ2-5, with no clear D. Between the trimmed V and J ends, which lost 1 base and 1 base, there was a span of 4 bases. This CDR3 region has 13 residues. Germline CDR1 is MNHEY and CDR2 is SMNVEV (reference sequence). CDR3 protein: CASSLLAQETQYF. CDR3 bases: TGTGCCAGCAGTTTATTAGCCCAAGAGACCCAGTACTTC.

V usage is TRBV11-1 and J usage is TRBJ1-1; D call uncertain. The length of the CDR3 is 12 residues. Trimming stripped 8 bases from V and 7 bases from J, with 14 bases between. Germline V gene lookup returns CDR1 SGHAT and CDR2 FQDESV (reference sequence). The CDR3 loop is CASYGLFGEAFF. As DNA, the CDR3 is TGTGCCAGCTACGGACTCTTTGGTGAAGCTTTCTTT.

The chain is built from TRBV10-2 and TRBJ1-2; D is possibly TRBD1 (6 bases). V was cut by 6 bases and J by 1 base, with 9 bases left in between. CDR1 WSHSY and CDR2 SAAADI come from the germline V gene. This CDR3 region has 13 residues. CDR3: CASRGGINYGYTF. CDR3 sequence (DNA): TGCGCCAGCAGAGGGGGAATTAACTATGGCTACACCTTC.

This chain connects TRBV12-5 to TRBJ1-1; possibly TRBD1 for D (6 bases). V was pared by 6 bases and J by 6 bases, with 11 bases between. Per germline, CDR1 LGHNT and CDR2 FRNRAP. The CDR3 runs to 12 residues. CDR3 loop: CASGPGGSEAFF. The CDR3 DNA sequence: TGTGCTAGTGGCCCGGGGGGCTCTGAAGCTTTCTTT.

In DNA form, the CDR3 reads TGTGCCAGCAGCCGAGACCGGGCCGGGGAGGGGTACCAGCCCCAGCATTTT. Amino acids: CASSRDRAGEGYQPQHF. This sequence joins TRBV7-9 and TRBJ1-5; a possible D gene is TRBD1 (5 bases). In germline, CDR1 is SEHNR, CDR2 FQNEAQ (reference sequence). There are 17 residues in the CDR3. V lost 5 bases, J lost 7 bases, and 24 bases lay in between.

Only a few counts were recorded for this clone. The rearrangement links TRBV4-3 to TRBJ2-1; 8 bases match TRBD2. CDR3 size: 17 residues. CDR1 and CDR2 (germline): LGHNA, YSLEER. After removal of 0 bases from V and 0 bases from J, the junction contained 4 bases not matched to a gene. CDR3 residues: CASSQEAGGASYNEQFF. CDR3 in DNA: TGCGCCAGCAGCCAAGAGGCCGGGGGGGCCTCCTACAATGAGCAGTTCTTC.

CDR3 region: CASRPLAGVDYEQYF. The CDR3 region has the DNA TGTGCCAGCAGACCACTAGCGGGGGTAGACTACGAGCAGTACTTC. V gene TRBV6-5 combines with J gene TRBJ2-7, with 11 nucleotides matching TRBD2. Germline CDR1 and CDR2: MNHEY and SVGAGI. The CDR3 covers 15 residues. Unmatched junction bases numbered 7, after V lost 6 bases and J lost 3 bases.

The rearrangement uses TRBV2 and TRBJ1-5; 8 positions match TRBD1. The junction had 1 base not matched to a gene; V was cut back by 2 bases and J by 1 base. CDR1 SNHLY and CDR2 FYNNEI come from the germline V gene. The CDR3 runs to 15 residues. CDR3 sequence (DNA): TGTGCCAGCAGTGAAAACAGGGGGAGCAATCAGCCCCAGCATTTT. Protein sequence: CASSENRGSNQPQHF.

V is TRBV19 and J is TRBJ1-6; D not resolved. The CDR3 runs 13 residues. V was shortened by 2 bases and J by 8 bases, with 7 bases between the two germline ends. Per germline, CDR1 LNHDA and CDR2 SQIVND (reference sequence). CDR3 coding DNA: TGTGCCAGTAGTATAAACCAGGATTCACCCCTCCACTTT. Translated, it gives CASSINQDSPLHF.

The chain couples TRBV5-5 to TRBJ2-4; a possible D gene is TRBD1 (6 bases). This CDR3 is 15 amino acids long. V lost 1 base to trimming and J lost 7 bases, with 15 bases between them. Germline V gene data show CDR1 as SGHKS and CDR2 as YYEKEE (reference sequence). The chain's CDR3 is CASSLIWTAGNIQYF. The DNA of the CDR3 is TGTGCCAGCAGCTTGATCTGGACAGCCGGTAACATTCAGTACTTC. The variable domain in full, completed from reference TRBV5-5 and TRBJ2-4, reads DAGVTQSPTHLIKTRGQQVTLRCSPISGHKSVSWYQQVLGQGPQFIFQYYEKEERGRGNFPDRFSARQFPNYSSELNVNALLLGDSALYLCASSLIWTAGNIQYFGAGTRLSVL.

This clone came up once. The J gene is TRBJ2-3, the V gene TRBV6-5; 9 bases map to TRBD2. This CDR3 spans 14 amino acids. With V trimmed by 8 bases and J by 3 bases, 6 bases remained unmatched. Germline values: CDR1 MNHEY, CDR2 SVGAGI. The CDR3 here is CASGRSGGTDTQYF. CDR3 nucleotides: TGTGCCAGCGGCCGCAGCGGGGGGACAGATACGCAGTATTTT.

This rearrangement joins TRBV13 to TRBJ2-7, with TRBD1 matching over 7 bases. From germline, CDR1 is PRHDT and CDR2 FYEKMQ (reference sequence). Trimming cost V 0 bases and J 0 bases; bases outside gene matches: 2. CDR3 length equals 15 residues. The CDR3 sequence is CASSLGTGASYEQYF. The CDR3 coding sequence is TGTGCCAGCAGCTTAGGAACAGGGGCCTCCTACGAGCAGTACTTC.

The chain combines TRBV6-1 with TRBJ2-2, with TRBD2 matching 10 bases. The ends lost 4 bases at V and 3 bases at J; junction bases unmatched: 8. Germline V gives CDR1 MNHNS, CDR2 SASEGT. The CDR3 is 17 amino acids. The CDR3 reads CASSGGLAGEDTGELFF. CDR3 coding DNA: TGTGCCAGCAGTGGGGGGCTAGCGGGGGAGGACACCGGGGAGCTGTTTTTT.

The chain carries TRBV10-2 and TRBJ2-5; tentatively, D is TRBD1 (5 bases). This CDR3 has 14 residues. In germline, CDR1 is WSHSY, CDR2 SAAADI. Trimming removed 4 bases at V and 1 base at J, with 10 bases between. The CDR3 here is CASSGQPVQETQYF. CDR3 sequence (DNA): TGCGCCAGCAGTGGACAGCCCGTCCAAGAGACCCAGTACTTC.

Only a few counts were recorded for this clone. The chain links TRBV18 to TRBJ2-1, with 9 bases fitting TRBD2. CDR1 and CDR2 from the germline V gene are KGHSH and LQKENI. The CDR3 runs 18 residues. V lost 0 bases to trimming and J lost 2 bases; unmatched junction nucleotides: 8. The chain's CDR3 is CASSPPEKGGGAYNEQFF. CDR3 DNA sequence: TGTGCCAGCTCACCACCCGAGAAGGGCGGGGGGGCCTACAATGAGCAGTTCTTC.

The CDR3 bases are TGTGCCAGCAGTTACACCGATACAGGGGGCGATGGCTACACCTTC. The encoded protein is CASSYTDTGGDGYTF. The chain carries TRBV6-6 and TRBJ1-2; 9 bases agree with TRBD1. Germline CDR1 is MNHNY and CDR2 is SVGAGI (reference sequence). V lost 2 bases and J lost 6; bases outside the gene matches: 7. The CDR3 is 15 residues long.